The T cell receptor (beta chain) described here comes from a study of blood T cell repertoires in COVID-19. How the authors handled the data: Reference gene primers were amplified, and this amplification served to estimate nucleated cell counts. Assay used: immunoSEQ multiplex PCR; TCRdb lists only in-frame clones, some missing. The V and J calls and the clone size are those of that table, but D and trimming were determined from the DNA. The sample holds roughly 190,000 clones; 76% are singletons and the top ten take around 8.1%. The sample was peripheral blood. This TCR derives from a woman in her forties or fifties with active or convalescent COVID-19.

The CDR3 DNA reads as TGTGCCAGCAGCCAGGGACAGGGGGTTAGTGGCTACACCTTC. The encoded protein is CASSQGQGVSGYTF. The chain has TRBV3-1 (or the pseudogene TRBV3-2) and TRBJ1-2; 11 nucleotides match TRBD1. J was trimmed by 7 bases and V by 3 bases; bases with no gene match: 4. The CDR3 runs 14 residues. The germline V gene encodes CDR1 LGHDT and CDR2 YNNKEL (reference sequence).